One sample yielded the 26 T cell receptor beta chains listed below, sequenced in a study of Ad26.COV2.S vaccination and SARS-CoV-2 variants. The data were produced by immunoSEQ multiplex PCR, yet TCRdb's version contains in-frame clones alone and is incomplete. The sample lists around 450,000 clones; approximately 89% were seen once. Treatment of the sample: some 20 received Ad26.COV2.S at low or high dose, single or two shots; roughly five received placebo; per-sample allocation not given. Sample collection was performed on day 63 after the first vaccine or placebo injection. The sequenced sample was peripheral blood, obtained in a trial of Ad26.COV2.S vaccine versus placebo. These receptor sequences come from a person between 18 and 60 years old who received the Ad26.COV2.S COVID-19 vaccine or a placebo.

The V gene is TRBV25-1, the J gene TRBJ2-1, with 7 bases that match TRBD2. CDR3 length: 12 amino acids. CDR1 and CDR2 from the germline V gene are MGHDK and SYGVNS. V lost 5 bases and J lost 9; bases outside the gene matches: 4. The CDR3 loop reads CASSWEGGEQFF. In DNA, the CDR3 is TGTGCCAGCAGTTGGGAGGGAGGTGAGCAGTTCTTC.

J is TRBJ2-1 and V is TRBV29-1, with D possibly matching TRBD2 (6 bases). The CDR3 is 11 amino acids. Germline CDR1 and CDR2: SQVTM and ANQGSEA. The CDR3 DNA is TGCAGGGCGGGGAGGCGGAATGAGCAGTTCTTC. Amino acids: CRAGRRNEQFF.

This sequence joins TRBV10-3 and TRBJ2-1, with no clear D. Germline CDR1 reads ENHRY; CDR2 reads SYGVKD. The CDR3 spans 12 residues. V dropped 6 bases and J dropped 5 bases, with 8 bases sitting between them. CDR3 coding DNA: TGTGCCATCAGACGGTCGGACAATGAGCAGTTCTTC. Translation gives CAIRRSDNEQFF.

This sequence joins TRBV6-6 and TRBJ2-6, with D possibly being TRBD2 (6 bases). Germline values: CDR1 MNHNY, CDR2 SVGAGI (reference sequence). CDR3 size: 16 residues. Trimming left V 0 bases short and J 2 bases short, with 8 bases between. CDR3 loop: CASSYSRGTGANVLTF. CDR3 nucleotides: TGTGCCAGCAGTTACTCCCGGGGGACTGGGGCCAACGTCCTGACTTTC.

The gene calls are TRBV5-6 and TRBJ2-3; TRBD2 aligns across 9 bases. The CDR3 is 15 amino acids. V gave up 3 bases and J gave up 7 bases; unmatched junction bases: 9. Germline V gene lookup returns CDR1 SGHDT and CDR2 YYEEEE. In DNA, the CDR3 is TGTGCCAGCAGCTCCCGGATAGCGGGAGTGTATACGCAGTATTTT. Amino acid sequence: CASSSRIAGVYTQYF.

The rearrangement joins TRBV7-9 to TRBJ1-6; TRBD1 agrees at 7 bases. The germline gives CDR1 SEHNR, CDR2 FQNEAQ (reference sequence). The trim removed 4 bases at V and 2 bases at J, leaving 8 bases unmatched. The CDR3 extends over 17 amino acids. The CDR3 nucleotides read TGTGCCAGCAGCTCGAACAGGGGAAGCACCTATAATTCACCCCTCCACTTT. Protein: CASSSNRGSTYNSPLHF.

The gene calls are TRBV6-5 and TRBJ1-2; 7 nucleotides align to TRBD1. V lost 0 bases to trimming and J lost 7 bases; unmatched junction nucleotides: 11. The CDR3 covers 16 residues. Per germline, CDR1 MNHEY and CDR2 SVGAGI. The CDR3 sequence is CASSYSGGRGPRGYTF. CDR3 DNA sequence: TGTGCCAGCAGTTACTCGGGGGGAAGGGGGCCACGTGGCTACACCTTC.

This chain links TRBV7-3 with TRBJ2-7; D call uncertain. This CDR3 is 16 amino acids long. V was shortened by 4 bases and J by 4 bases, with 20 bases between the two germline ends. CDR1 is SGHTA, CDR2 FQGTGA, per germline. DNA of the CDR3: TGTGCCAGCAGCTCGCTACCCGGGTCCACAATATACGAGCAGTACTTC. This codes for CASSSLPGSTIYEQYF.

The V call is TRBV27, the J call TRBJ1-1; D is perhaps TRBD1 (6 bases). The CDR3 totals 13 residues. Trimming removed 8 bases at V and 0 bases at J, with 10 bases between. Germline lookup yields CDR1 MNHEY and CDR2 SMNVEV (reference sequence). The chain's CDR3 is CASYDRLNTEAFF. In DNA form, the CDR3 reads TGTGCCAGCTATGACAGGCTGAACACTGAAGCTTTCTTT.

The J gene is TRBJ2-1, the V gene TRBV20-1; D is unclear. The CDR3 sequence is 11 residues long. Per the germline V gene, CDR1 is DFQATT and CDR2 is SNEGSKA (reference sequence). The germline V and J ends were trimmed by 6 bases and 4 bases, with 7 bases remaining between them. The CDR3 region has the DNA TGCAGTGCCGGGCCATACAATGAGCAGTTCTTC. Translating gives CSAGPYNEQFF.

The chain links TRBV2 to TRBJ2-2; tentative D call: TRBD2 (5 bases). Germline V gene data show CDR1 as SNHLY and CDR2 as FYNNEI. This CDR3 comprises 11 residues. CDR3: CGRGNTGELFF. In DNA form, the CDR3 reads TGTGGCCGGGGAAACACCGGGGAGCTGTTTTTT.

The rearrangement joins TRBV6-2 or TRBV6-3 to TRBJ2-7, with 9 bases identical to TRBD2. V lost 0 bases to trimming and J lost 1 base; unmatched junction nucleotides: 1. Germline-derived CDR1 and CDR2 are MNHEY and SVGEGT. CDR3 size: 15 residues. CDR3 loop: CASSYSTSGSYEQYV. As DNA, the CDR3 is TGTGCCAGCAGTTACTCGACTAGCGGTTCCTACGAGCAGTACGTC.

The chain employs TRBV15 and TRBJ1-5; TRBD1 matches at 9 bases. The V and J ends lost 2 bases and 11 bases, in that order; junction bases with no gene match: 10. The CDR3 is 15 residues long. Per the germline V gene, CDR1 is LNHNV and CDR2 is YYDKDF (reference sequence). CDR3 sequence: CATSRQIQGARAQHF. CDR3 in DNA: TGTGCCACCAGCAGACAGATACAGGGGGCGAGGGCCCAGCATTTT. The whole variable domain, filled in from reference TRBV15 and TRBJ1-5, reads DAMVIQNPRYQVTQFGKPVTLSCSQTLNHNVMYWYQQKSSQAPKLLFHYYDKDFNNEADTPDNFQSRRPNTSFCFLDIRSPGLGDTAMYLCATSRQIQGARAQHFGDGTRLSIL.

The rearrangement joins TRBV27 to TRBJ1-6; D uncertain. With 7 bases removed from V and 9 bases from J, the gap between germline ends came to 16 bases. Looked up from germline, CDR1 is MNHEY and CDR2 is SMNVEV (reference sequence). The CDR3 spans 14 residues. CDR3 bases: TGTGCCAGCACTAATCGCCGAGGTAGTTCACCCCTCCACTTT. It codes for CASTNRRGSSPLHF.

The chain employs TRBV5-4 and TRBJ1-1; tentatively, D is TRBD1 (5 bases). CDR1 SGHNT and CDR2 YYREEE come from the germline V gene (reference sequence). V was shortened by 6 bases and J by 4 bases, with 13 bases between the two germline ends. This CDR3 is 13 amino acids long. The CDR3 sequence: CASTLGVSTEAFF. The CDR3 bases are TGTGCCAGCACCCTGGGGGTTAGCACTGAAGCTTTCTTT.

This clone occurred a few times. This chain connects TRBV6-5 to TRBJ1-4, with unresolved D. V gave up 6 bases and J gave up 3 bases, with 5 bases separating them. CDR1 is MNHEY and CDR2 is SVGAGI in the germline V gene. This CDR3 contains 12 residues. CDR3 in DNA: TGTGCCAGCAGAAGACCTAATGAAAAACTGTTTTTT. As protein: CASRRPNEKLFF.

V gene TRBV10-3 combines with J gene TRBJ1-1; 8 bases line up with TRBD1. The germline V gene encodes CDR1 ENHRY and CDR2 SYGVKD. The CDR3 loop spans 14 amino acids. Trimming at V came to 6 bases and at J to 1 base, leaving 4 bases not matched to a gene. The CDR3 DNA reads TGTGCCATCAGACTGACAGGGGAGAACACTGAAGCTTTCTTT. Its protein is CAIRLTGENTEAFF.

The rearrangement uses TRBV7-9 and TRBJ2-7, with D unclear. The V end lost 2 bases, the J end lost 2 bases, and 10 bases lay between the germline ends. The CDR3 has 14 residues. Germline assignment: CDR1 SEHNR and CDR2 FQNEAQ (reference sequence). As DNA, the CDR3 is TGTGCCAGCAGCTTAAGTCGGTTCCCCTACGAGCAGTACTTC. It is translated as CASSLSRFPYEQYF. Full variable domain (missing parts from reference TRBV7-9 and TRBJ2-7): DTGVSQNPRHKITKRGQNVTFRCDPISEHNRLYWYRQTLGQGPEFLTYFQNEAQLEKSRLLSDRFSAERPKGSFSTLEIQRTEQGDSAMYLCASSLSRFPYEQYFGPGTRLTVT.

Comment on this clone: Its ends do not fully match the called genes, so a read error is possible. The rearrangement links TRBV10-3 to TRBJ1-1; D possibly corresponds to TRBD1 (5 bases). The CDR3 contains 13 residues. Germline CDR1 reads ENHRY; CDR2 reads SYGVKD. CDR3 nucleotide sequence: TGTGCGATCAGGGCCCTCATGAACACTGAAGCTTTCTTT. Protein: CAIRALMNTEAFF.

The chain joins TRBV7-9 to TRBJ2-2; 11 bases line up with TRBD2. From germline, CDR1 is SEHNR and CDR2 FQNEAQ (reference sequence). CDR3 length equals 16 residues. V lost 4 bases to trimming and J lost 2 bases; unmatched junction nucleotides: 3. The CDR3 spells CASSWGTSGNTGELFF. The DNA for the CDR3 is TGTGCCAGCAGCTGGGGGACTAGCGGAAACACCGGGGAGCTGTTTTTT.

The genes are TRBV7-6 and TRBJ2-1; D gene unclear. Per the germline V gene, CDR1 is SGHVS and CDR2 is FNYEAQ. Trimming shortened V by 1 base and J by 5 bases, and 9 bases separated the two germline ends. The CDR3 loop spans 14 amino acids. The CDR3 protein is CASSLVGGDNEQFF. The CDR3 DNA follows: TGTGCCAGCAGCTTAGTCGGCGGAGACAATGAGCAGTTCTTC. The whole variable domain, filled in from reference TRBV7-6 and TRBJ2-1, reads GAGVSQSPRYKVTKRGQDVALRCDPISGHVSLYWYRQALGQGPEFLTYFNYEAQQDKSGLPNDRFSAERPEGSISTLTIQRTEQRDSAMYRCASSLVGGDNEQFFGPGTRLTVL.

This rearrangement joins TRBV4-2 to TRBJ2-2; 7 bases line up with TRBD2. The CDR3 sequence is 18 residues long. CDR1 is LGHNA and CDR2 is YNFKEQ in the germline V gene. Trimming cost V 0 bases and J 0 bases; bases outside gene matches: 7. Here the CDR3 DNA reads TGTGCCAGCAGCCAAGAGGCACGGGAGGCTGCGAACACCGGGGAGCTGTTTTTT. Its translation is CASSQEAREAANTGELFF.

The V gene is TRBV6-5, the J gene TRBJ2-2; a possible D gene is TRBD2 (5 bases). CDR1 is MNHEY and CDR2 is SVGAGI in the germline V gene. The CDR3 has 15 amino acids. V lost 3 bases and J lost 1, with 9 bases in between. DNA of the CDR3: TGTGCCAGCAGTTATTTAGGAGGGAACACCGGGGAGCTGTTTTTT. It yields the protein CASSYLGGNTGELFF.

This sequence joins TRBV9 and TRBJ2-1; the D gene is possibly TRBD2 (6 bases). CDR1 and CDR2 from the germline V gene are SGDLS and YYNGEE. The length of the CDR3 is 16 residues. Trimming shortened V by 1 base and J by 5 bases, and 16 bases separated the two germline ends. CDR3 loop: CASSVKGTSPHNEQFF. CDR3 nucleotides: TGTGCCAGCAGCGTAAAAGGAACTAGCCCCCACAATGAGCAGTTCTTC.

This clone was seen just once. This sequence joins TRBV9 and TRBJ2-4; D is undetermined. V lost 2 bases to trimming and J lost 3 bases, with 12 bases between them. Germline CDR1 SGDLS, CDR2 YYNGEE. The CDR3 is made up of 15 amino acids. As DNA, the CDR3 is TGTGCCAGCAGCGTGCCCGAGTTGGTCAAAAACATTCAGTACTTC. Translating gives CASSVPELVKNIQYF.

CDR3 amino acids: CARVFGEEFLALETQYF. DNA of the CDR3: TGTGCCAGAGTGTTTGGGGAGGAGTTTCTCGCCCTAGAGACCCAGTACTTC. This chain links TRBV19 with TRBJ2-5, with D perhaps matching TRBD2 (6 bases). This CDR3 region has 17 residues. Germline V gives CDR1 LNHDA, CDR2 SQIVND (reference sequence). V was trimmed by 9 bases and J by 4 bases, leaving 27 bases between them.